This T cell receptor (beta chain) stems from a study of CD8 T cells in ankylosing spondylitis. V was trimmed by 0 bases and J by 3 bases, leaving 3 bases between them. Germline V gene lookup returns CDR1 MNHEY and CDR2 SVGAGI. This CDR3 contains 13 residues. By quantitative 5'-RACE with molecular barcodes, the TCR beta libraries were made. TCRdb passed the 5' RACE reads through MiXCR, listing each CDR3 protein once. The table includes 200,000 to 300,000 distinct CDR3 sequences, more than 25% detected once. This clonotype has more than one count but fewer than ten. The antigen is not known. Findings and limits, study-wide: Enrichment of disease-linked clones was reportedly significant in matched ankylosing spondylitis synovial fluid. Previously reported in reactive arthritis synovial fluid and blood were some of the motif variants.

The specimen was blood, either unsorted or a sorted T cell fraction (not recorded which). The V call is TRBV6-5, the J call TRBJ2-4; D is undetermined. The clonotype originates from a male donor with ankylosing spondylitis or in good health (not recorded which). CDR3 bases: TGTGCCAGCAGTTACTCCGGCAAAAACATTCAGTACTTC. It yields the protein CASSYSGKNIQYF.